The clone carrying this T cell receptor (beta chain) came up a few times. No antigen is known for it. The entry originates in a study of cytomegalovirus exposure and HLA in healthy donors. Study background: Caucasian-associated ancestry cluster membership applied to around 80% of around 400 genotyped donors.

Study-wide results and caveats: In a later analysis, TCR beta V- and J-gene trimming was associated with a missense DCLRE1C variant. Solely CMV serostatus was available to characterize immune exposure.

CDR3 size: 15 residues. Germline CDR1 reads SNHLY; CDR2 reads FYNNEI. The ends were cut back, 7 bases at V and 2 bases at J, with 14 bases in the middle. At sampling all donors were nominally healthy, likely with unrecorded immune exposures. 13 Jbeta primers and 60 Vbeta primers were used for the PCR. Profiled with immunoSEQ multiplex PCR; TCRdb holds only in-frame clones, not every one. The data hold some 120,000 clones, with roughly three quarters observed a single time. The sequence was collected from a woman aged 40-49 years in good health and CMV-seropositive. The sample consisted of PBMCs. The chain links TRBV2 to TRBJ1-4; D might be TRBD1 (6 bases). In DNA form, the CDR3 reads TGTGCCAGCATCGAAGGGGGGGCCACTAATGAAAAACTGTTTTTT. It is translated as CASIEGGATNEKLFF.